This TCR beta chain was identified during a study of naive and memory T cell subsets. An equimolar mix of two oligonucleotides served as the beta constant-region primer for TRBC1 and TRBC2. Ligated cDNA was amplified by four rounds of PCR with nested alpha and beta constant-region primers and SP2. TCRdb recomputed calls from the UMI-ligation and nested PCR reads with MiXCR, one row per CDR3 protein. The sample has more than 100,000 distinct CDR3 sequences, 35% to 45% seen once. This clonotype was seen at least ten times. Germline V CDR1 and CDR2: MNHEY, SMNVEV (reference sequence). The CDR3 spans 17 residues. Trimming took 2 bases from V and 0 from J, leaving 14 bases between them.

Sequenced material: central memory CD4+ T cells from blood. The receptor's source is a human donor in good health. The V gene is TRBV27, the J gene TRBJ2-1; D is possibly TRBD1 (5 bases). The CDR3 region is CASSLIRGGASYNEQFF. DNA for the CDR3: TGTGCCAGCAGTTTAATCAGAGGTGGGGCCTCCTACAATGAGCAGTTCTTC.